The rows below give T cell receptor beta chains drawn from one sample of a study of T cells in Graves' hyperthyroidism and ophthalmopathy. TCRdb redid the calling of the multiplex PCR reads with MiXCR, one entry per CDR3 protein. The sample comprises 350,000 to 400,000 distinct CDR3 sequences, 19% of which are singletons, and roughly 3.5% rests with the top ten. Sequencing was done on a sample of blood. These receptors originate from a woman under 30 with Graves' hyperthyroidism. CDR3s include the opening cysteine and the closing phenylalanine or tryptophan. A D gene is named only where the DNA matches it firmly. Only part of the rows carry a size: once, few, many, or a class if the clone is expanded.

>TRBJ1-1|TRBD1|17|TRBV4-1|few
CASSQDRQGAGDTEAFF
TGCGCCAGCAGCCAAGATAGGCAGGGGGCCGGGGACACTGAAGCTTTCTTT
>TRBJ2-7|-|15|TRBV6-1|many
CASSGGPRIGYEQYF
TGTGCCAGCTCCGGGGGGCCCCGCATAGGGTACGAGCAGTACTTC
>TRBJ2-7|TRBD2|15|TRBV5-1|many
CASSGLDGVHYEQYF
TGCGCCAGCAGCGGACTAGACGGGGTTCACTACGAGCAGTACTTC
>TRBJ2-2|-|14|TRBV6-5|many
CASSYRRITGELFF
TGTGCCAGCAGTTATCGGAGGATCACCGGGGAGCTGTTTTTT
>TRBJ2-7|-|16|TRBV12-3/TRBV12-4|many
CASSHGLPRRSYEQYF
TGTGCCAGCAGTCACGGCCTACCCCGACGGTCCTACGAGCAGTACTTC
>TRBJ2-3|TRBD2|15|TRBV2|many
CASSIAGVLGDTQYF
TGTGCCAGCAGTATTGCGGGGGTCCTAGGAGATACGCAGTATTTT
>TRBJ2-2|TRBD2|15|TRBV12-3/TRBV12-4|few
CASSIPGGRTGELFF
TGTGCCAGCAGTATTCCGGGGGGGAGAACCGGGGAGCTGTTTTTT
>TRBJ2-5|TRBD2|15|TRBV6-5|many
CASSYLTSVAETQYF
TGTGCCAGCAGCTACCTTACTAGCGTCGCGGAGACCCAGTACTTC
>TRBJ2-7|-|14|TRBV12-3/TRBV12-4|many
CASSTALMGYEQYF
TGTGCCAGCAGTACAGCCCTCATGGGGTACGAGCAGTACTTC
>TRBJ1-2|-|15|TRBV7-2|many
CASSLRGGRPLGYTF
TGTGCCAGCAGCTTACGCGGGGGGCGGCCCCTGGGCTACACCTTC
>TRBJ1-5|-|16|TRBV7-9|many
CASSLARQVGNQPQHF
TGTGCCAGCAGCTTAGCGAGACAAGTGGGTAATCAGCCCCAGCATTTT
>TRBJ1-1|TRBD1|12|TRBV6-4|-
CASGQGDAEAFF
TGTGCCAGCGGCCAGGGGGACGCTGAAGCTTTCTTT
>TRBJ1-1|-|13|TRBV11-2|many
CASSRVRGTEAFF
TGTGCCAGCAGCCGCGTACGGGGAACTGAAGCTTTCTTT
>TRBJ1-5|TRBD1|14|TRBV12-3/TRBV12-4|many
CASSFRGLDQPQHF
TGTGCCAGCAGTTTCAGGGGGCTGGATCAGCCCCAGCATTTT
>TRBJ1-3|TRBD1|15|TRBV7-9|many
CASSQQGRSGNTIYF
TGTGCCAGCAGCCAACAGGGGAGGTCTGGAAACACCATATATTTT
>TRBJ1-1|-|14|TRBV6-5|many
CASSYRGMNTEAFF
TGTGCCAGCAGTTACAGGGGAATGAACACTGAAGCTTTCTTT
>TRBJ1-1|TRBD1|14|TRBV2|many
CASSERQGGTEAFF
TGTGCCAGCAGTGAACGACAGGGGGGCACTGAAGCTTTCTTT
>TRBJ2-7|TRBD1|15|TRBV4-1|few
CASSRSGTGDYEQYF
TGCGCCAGCAGCCGGTCCGGGACAGGGGACTACGAGCAGTACTTC
>TRBJ1-2|TRBD1|14|TRBV6-1|-
CASSEGGQDRGYTF
TGTGCCAGCAGTGAAGGGGGACAGGATCGAGGCTACACCTTC
>TRBJ2-7|-|15|TRBV6-1|many
CASSWGSETLYEQYF
TGTGCCAGCAGCTGGGGCAGCGAAACTCTTTACGAGCAGTACTTC
>TRBJ2-7|TRBD2|15|TRBV27|-
CASSLRTSRLYEQYF
TGTGCCAGCAGTTTAAGGACTAGCAGACTCTACGAGCAGTACTTC
>TRBJ1-1|-|13|TRBV12-3/TRBV12-4|many
CASSPPGLKKAFF
TGTGCCAGCAGCCCTCCCGGGTTGAAGAAAGCTTTCTTT
>TRBJ1-1|-|15|TRBV2|many
CASRLLGARDTEAFF
TGTGCCAGCAGGTTATTGGGGGCCCGGGACACTGAAGCTTTCTTT